Listed here is a single T cell receptor beta chain. Germline CDR1 MNHNS, CDR2 SASEGT. The CDR3 covers 13 residues. V lost 4 bases, J lost 1 base, and 2 bases lay in between. MiXCR, run by TCRdb on the 5' RACE reads, gives a single entry per CDR3 protein. The sample lists 50,000 to 75,000 distinct CDR3 sequences, approximately 5.5% occurring once. The sample belongs to a study of T cells after yellow fever vaccination. For the study at large: Sorting on CD3, CD45RA, CCR7 and CD95 yielded EM, EMRA, CM and Tscm memory subsets. Whole-study results and caveats: One caveat is that FACS-sorted repertoires could contain abundant clonotypes contaminating from the bulk population. On re-exposure, the response was weaker but peaked faster, at day 5 versus 15.

The TCR sequence derives from a man between 18 and 35 years old who received the YFV17D yellow fever vaccine. The sequencing here drew on PBMCs, either bulk or a sorted T-cell subset (CD4+, CD8+, memory, or dextramer-sorted; not recorded which), taken on the day of the yellow fever booster vaccination. This chain connects TRBV6-1 to TRBJ2-6; D gene uncertain. In DNA form, the CDR3 reads TGTGCCAGCAGTGGGTCTGGGGCCAACGTCCTGACTTTC. Protein product: CASSGSGANVLTF.